The present T cell receptor (beta chain) was sequenced within a study of T cells expressing NK-cell markers. CDR1 and CDR2 (germline): SGHTA, FQGNSA. The CDR3 has 11 amino acids. TCRdb reprocessed the 5' RACE reads and reports one entry per CDR3 protein, with no DNA. The table lists more than 400,000 distinct CDR3 sequences. The chain carries TRBV7-2 and TRBJ2-1. This sequence originates from a woman aged 18 to 75 in good health. Sequenced material: blood T cells: a sorted CD56 or NKG2C T cell subset, CD4+ or CD8+ T cells, or bulk PBMC T cells (not recorded which). The CDR3 loop reads CASSSRIEQFF.